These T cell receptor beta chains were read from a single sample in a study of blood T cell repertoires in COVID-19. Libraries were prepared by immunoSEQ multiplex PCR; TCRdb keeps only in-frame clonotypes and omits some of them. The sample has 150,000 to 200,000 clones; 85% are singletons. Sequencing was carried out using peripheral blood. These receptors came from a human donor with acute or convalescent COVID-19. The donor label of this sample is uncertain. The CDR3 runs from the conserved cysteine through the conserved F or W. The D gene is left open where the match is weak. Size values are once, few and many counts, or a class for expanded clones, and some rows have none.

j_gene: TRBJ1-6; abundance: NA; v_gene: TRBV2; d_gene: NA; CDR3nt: TGTGCCAGCAGTCTAATTCGTATCTCCTATAATTCACCCCTCCACTTT; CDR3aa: CASSLIRISYNSPLHF
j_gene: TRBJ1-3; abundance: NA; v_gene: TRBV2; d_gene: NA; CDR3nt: TGTGCCAGCACCCCGGGGGGCGGGGGACCTGGAAACACCATATATTTT; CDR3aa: CASTPGGGGPGNTIYF
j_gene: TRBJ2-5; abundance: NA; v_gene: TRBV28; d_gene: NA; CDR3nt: TGTGCCAGCACCTCTGGGGGGAGGCGTTTAGGGGCCCAGTACTTC; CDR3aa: CASTSGGRRLGAQYF
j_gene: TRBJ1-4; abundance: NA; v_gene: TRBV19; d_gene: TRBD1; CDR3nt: TGTGCCAGTCGTCTCCGGGACAGGGGAACTCCAACTAATGAAAAACTGTTTTTT; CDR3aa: CASRLRDRGTPTNEKLFF
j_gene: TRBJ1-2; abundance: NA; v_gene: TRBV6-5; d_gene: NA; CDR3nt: TGTGCCAGCAGTTACGGGGGGGCGTATGGCTACACCTTC; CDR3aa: CASSYGGAYGYTF
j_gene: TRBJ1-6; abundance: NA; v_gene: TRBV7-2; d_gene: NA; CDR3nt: TGTGCCAGCAGGGGGCGAGGAATGGCCTATAATTCACCCCTCCACTTT; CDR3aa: CASRGRGMAYNSPLHF
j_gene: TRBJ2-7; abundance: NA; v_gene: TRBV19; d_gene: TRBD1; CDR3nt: TGTGCCAGTAGTATTTCTTGGGGACAGGGGAGGGGCGAGCAGTACTTC; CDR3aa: CASSISWGQGRGEQYF
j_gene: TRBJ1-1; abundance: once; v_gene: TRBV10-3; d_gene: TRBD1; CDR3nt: TGTGCCATCAGTGGGGGACAGACCGAAGCTTTCTTT; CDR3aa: CAISGGQTEAFF
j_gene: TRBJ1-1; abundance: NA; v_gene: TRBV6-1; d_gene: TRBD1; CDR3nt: TGTGCCAGCAGTGACCAACAGGGGCGCACTGAAGCTTTCTTT; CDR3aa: CASSDQQGRTEAFF
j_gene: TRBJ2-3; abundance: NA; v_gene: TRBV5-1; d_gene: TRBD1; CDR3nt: TGCGCCAGCAGCTTGAAGCCACAGGGGGCCACAGATACGCAGTATTTT; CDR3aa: CASSLKPQGATDTQYF